This T cell receptor (beta chain) was found in a study of blood T cell repertoires in COVID-19. Overall study: T cells, B-cell-depleted T cells, or PBMCs supplied cDNA or gDNA.

Source study methods: Amplified reference gene primers provided the basis for estimating nucleated cell counts. The assay was immunoSEQ multiplex PCR, and TCRdb's table has in-frame clones only and misses some. V and J calls and clone size are those listed in that table; D and trimming were worked out from the DNA. This sample has 330,000 or so clones, with roughly nine tenths found just once. This clone turned up a few times. The V segment lost 6 bases and the J segment 4 bases; nucleotides outside the gene matches: 4. CDR1 SGHRS and CDR2 YFSETQ come from the germline V gene. There are 14 residues in the CDR3. In Seattle, patients joined the study during active infection and were tracked longitudinally.

The clonotype originates from a woman aged 55 to 70 with COVID-19, enrolled during active disease. The sample taken for sequencing was peripheral blood. This rearrangement joins TRBV5-1 to TRBJ2-1; TRBD2 matches at 10 bases. The CDR3 spells CASNLAGGYNEQFF. In DNA, the CDR3 is TGCGCCAGCAACTTAGCGGGGGGTTACAATGAGCAGTTCTTC.